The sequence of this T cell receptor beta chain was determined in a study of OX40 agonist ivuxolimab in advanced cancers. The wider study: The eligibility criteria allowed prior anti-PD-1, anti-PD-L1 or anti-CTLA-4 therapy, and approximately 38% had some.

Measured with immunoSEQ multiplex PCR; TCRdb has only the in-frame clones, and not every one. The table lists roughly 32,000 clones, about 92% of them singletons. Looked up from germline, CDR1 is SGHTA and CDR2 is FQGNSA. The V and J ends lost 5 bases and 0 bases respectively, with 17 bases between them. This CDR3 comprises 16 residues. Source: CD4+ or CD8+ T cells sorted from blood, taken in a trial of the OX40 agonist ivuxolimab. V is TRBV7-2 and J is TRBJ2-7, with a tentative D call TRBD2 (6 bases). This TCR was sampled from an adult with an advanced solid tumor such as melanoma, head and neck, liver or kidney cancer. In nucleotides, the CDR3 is TGTGCCAGCAGCCCTCTGTGGCGGGACTTCTCCTACGAGCAGTACTTC. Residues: CASSPLWRDFSYEQYF.